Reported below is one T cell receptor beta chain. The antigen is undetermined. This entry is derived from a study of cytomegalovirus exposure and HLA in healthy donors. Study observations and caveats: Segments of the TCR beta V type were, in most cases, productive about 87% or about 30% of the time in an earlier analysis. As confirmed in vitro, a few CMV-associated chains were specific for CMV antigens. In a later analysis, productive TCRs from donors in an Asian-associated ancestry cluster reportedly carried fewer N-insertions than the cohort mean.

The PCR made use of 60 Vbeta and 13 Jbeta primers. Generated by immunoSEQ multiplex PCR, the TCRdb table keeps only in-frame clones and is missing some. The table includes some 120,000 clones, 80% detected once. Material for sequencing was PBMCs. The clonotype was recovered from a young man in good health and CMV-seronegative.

DNA of the CDR3: TGCAGCGTTGAAAGAGGTTGTGAAGCTTTCTTT. Its translation: CSVERGCEAFF. The chain employs TRBV29-1 and TRBJ1-1; D not certain. The CDR3 totals 11 residues. Germline V CDR1 and CDR2: SQVTM, ANQGSEA. The V and J ends lost 2 bases and 7 bases respectively, with 8 bases between them.